This T cell receptor (beta chain) comes out of a study of blood T cell repertoires in COVID-19 (dated by TCRdb to the early 2020s). For the study in its entirety: Samples covering the acute and convalescent phases of COVID-19 were provided by collaborators in the United States, Italy and Spain. The dataset comprised deeply sampled blood TCRbeta repertoires from subjects exposed to, actively infected with, or recovered from COVID-19. Sample metadata almost always included a de-identified subject ID, COVID-19 status, age in years and sex. Where available, HLA class I and class II types were taken from metadata supplied by the sample provider and were not determined by assay-based typing. Samples were obtained from the ongoing ImmuneRACE study (first 160 participants) and from over a thousand subjects provided by 6 global collaborators. The repertoires were released in a freely available public database intended as a resource for research on the immune response to SARS-CoV-2. The prospective study material was composed of cDNA or gDNA derived from T cells, B-cell-depleted T cells, or PBMCs. Summary of the overall study and its limitations: The amount of clinical and demographic metadata varied by source and participant and was provided uncurated.

V lost 7 bases and J lost 4 bases; the stretch between them is 20 bases long. Including the terminal cysteine and phenylalanine, the CDR3 comprises 16 residues. Kept here is only the CDR3 DNA, which spans 48 bases and is read in frame from base 1. Sequences SGHRS (CDR1) and YFSETQ (CDR2) are obtained from the germline V gene. Enrolling through a virtual design, the prospective study's participants ranged in age from roughly 18 to 89 years and lived across 20 to 30 United States geographic areas. To assign participants to cohorts, the prospective study relied on clinical history that participants themselves reported in a screening survey and a study questionnaire. Each participant in the prospective study had whole blood, serum and a nasopharyngeal or oropharyngeal swab collected by mobile phlebotomists. Additional blood draws and questionnaires over an approximately two-month period could optionally be provided by prospective study participants. Blood samples from the prospective study were shipped frozen or at room temperature prior to DNA extraction.

A remark on this clone: The clone's antigen remains unknown. Within one base of it there is no much larger clone, and no base qualities were kept.

TCRbeta CDR3 regions were amplified from genomic DNA by means of the immunoSEQ Assay, a bias-controlled multiplex PCR. In the original analysis: The number of nucleated cells in each sample was estimated by amplification of reference gene primers within the assay. Sequence reads were collapsed and filtered to measure the absolute abundance of every unique TCRbeta CDR3 rearrangement. For each sample, productive Simpson clonality was calculated by taking the square root of Simpson's diversity index across productive rearrangements. In TCRdb, the immuneACCESS table is reduced to in-frame sequences with V and J assigned. These tables do not hold every clone; where another copy was compared, an unresolved V gene accounts for under half, and the others remain unexplained. That table is the source of V, J and clone size, and D and trimming were worked out from the DNA. The sample table holds hundreds of thousands of clones, of which around 89% were seen once. The top ten clonotypes cover roughly 1.6% of the sample.

The sample consisted of PBMCs or T cells enriched from blood (not recorded which). Here the chain combines TRBV5-1 and TRBJ2-2, and the D gene may be TRBD1, 7 bases matching. The TCR originated in a woman aged 18-30 years with acute COVID-19. The sequenced DNA: TGCGCCAGCGCCCATCAGGGGGGCCGTGCCACCGGGGAGCTGTTTTTT. This sequence encodes CASAHQGGRATGELFF. The full variable domain, with segments outside the CDR3 supplied by the reference TRBV5-1 and TRBJ2-2 proteins, appears as KAGVTQTPRYLIKTRGQQVTLSCSPISGHRSVSWYQQTPGQGLQFLFEYFSETQRNKGNFPGRFSGRQFSNSRSEMNVSTLELGDSALYLCASAHQGGRATGELFFGEGSRLTVL.